Given below is one T cell receptor (beta chain) in context. Only in-frame clones appear in the TCRdb table, and some are missing; sequencing was by immunoSEQ multiplex PCR. The sample lists about 400,000 clones; 86% were seen once. This sample is drawn from a study of blood T cell repertoires in COVID-19. V was clipped by 2 bases and J by 4 bases; unmatched bases: 5. Germline CDR1 is SGHDT and CDR2 is YYEEEE. The CDR3 covers 14 residues. The sequence was obtained from a woman aged 25 to 39 with active or convalescent COVID-19. Source material: peripheral blood. The chain recombines TRBV5-6 with TRBJ2-7; TRBD1 matches 8 bases. As DNA, the CDR3 is TGTGCCAGCAGCTTTCCGGGACAGGCTTACGAGCAGTACTTC. This gives the protein CASSFPGQAYEQYF.